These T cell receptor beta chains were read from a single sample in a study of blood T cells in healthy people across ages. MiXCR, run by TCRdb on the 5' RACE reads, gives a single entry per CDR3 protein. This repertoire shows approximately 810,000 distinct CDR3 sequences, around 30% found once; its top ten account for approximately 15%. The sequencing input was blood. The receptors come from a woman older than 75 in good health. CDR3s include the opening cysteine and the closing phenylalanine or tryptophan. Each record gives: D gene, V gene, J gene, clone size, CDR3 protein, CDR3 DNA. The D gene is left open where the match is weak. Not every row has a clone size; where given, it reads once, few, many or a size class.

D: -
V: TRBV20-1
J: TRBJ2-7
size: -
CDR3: CSARDRRQGGHEQYF
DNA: TGCAGTGCTAGAGATCGGAGACAGGGAGGCCACGAGCAGTACTTC

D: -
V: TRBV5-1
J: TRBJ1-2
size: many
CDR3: CASSLVADYGYTF
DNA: TGCGCCAGCAGCTTGGTTGCGGACTATGGCTACACCTTC

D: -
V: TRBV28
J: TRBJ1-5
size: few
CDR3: CASTPDTSNQPQHF
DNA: TGTGCCAGCACCCCTGACACTAGCAATCAGCCCCAGCATTTT

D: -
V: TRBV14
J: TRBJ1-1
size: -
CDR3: CASSQVLPRTNTEAFF
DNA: TGTGCCAGCAGCCAAGTCCTGCCGAGAACAAACACTGAAGCTTTCTTT

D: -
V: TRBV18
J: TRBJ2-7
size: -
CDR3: CASSPSNSYEQYF
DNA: TGTGCCAGCTCACCGTCCAACTCCTACGAGCAGTACTTC

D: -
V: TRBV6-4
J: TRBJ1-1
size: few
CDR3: CASKIEPSMNTEAFF
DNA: TGTGCCAGTAAGATAGAGCCATCCATGAACACTGAAGCTTTCTTT

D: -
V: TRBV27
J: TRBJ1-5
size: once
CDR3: CASSPDRQADQPQHF
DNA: TGTGCCAGCAGTCCCGATCGACAGGCTGATCAGCCCCAGCATTTT

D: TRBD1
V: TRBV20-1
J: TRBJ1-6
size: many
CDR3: CSAFTGGRPLSYNSPLHF
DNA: TGCAGTGCCTTTACAGGGGGCCGGCCGCTCTCTTATAATTCACCCCTCCACTTT

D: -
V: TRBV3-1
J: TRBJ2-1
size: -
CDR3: CPSSQWGNEQFF
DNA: TGTCCCAGCAGCCAATGGGGTAATGAGCAGTTCTTC

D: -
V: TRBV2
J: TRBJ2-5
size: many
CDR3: CASPPTGRMETQYF
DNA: TGTGCCAGCCCCCCCACAGGACGTATGGAGACCCAGTACTTC

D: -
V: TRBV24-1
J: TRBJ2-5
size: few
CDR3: CATSALGGTQYF
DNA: TGTGCCACCAGTGCCCTAGGTGGGACCCAGTACTTC

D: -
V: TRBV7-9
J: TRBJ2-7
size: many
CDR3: CASSREGPYEQYF
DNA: TGTGCCAGCAGCCGGGAAGGGCCCTACGAGCAGTACTTC

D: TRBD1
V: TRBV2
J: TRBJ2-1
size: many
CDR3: CASSRTGEFF
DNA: TGTGCCAGCAGTAGGACAGGGGAGTTCTTC

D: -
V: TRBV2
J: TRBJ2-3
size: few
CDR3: CASRIDGATDTQYF
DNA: TGTGCCAGCAGGATAGACGGGGCGACAGATACGCAGTATTTT

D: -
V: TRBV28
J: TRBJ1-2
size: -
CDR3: CASSLHISYGYTF
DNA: TGTGCCAGCAGTTTACATATCAGCTATGGCTACACCTTC

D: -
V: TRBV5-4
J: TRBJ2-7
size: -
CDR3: CASSFPAAGGNEQYF
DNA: TGTGCCAGCAGTTTTCCCGCAGCGGGCGGTAATGAGCAGTACTTC

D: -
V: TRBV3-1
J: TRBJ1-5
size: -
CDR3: CASSQGRDQPQHF
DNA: TGTGCCAGCAGCCAAGGTAGGGATCAGCCCCAGCATTTT

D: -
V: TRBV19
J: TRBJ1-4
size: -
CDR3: CASRMPTTDEKLFF
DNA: TGTGCCAGTAGGATGCCCACGACCGATGAAAAACTGTTTTTT

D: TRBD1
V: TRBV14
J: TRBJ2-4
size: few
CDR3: CASSQPTTGLKNIQYF
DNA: TGTGCCAGCAGCCAACCTACGACAGGGCTCAAAAACATTCAGTACTTC

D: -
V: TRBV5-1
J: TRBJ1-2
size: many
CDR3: CASTDSTNYGYTF
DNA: TGCGCCAGCACAGACAGCACTAACTATGGCTACACCTTC

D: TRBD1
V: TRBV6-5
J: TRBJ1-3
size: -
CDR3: CASSTDRGHNGNTIYF
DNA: TGTGCCAGCAGTACCGACAGGGGGCATAATGGAAACACCATATATTTT

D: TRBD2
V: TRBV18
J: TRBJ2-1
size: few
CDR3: CASSPPGAGGGSYNEQFF
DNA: TGTGCCAGCTCACCGCCAGGAGCGGGGGGCGGCTCCTACAATGAGCAGTTCTTC

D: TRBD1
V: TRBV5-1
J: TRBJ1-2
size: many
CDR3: CASSFYDRDGYTF
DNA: TGCGCCAGCAGCTTCTACGACAGGGACGGCTACACCTTC

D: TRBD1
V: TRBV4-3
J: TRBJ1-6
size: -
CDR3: CASSQTGTGVPLHF
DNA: TGCGCCAGCAGCCAAACCGGGACAGGGGTACCCCTCCACTTT